This TCR beta chain emerged from a study of shared clonotypes between healthy human individuals. Study-wide results and limits: In this cohort, only blood was sampled, and tissue repertoires likely differ.

The naive CD8 population came from CD45RO-negative cells selected for CCR7, without terminally differentiated effector memory CD45RA+ cells. Note on this clone: The antigen remains unidentified.

Germline lookup yields CDR1 SGHRS and CDR2 YFSETQ. The CDR3 sequence is 12 residues long. The junction had 12 bases not matched to a gene; V was cut back by 7 bases and J by 13 bases. The table came from immunoSEQ multiplex PCR; TCRdb's copy has only in-frame clones and leaves some out. Counted here are 800,000 or so clones, 95% to 97% occurring once; the ten biggest clones make up less than 0.25%. Sequencing was done on a sample of naive CD8+ T cells sorted from blood. The chain has TRBV5-1 and TRBJ2-3; TRBD1 matches at 7 bases. This receptor was taken from a man aged 30 to 45 in good health. The CDR3 bases are TGCGCCAGCGGCCCGACAGGGTCGGGAAAGTATTTT. Its translation is CASGPTGSGKYF.